The rows below give T cell receptor beta chains drawn from one sample of a study of blood T cell repertoires in COVID-19. Profiled with immunoSEQ multiplex PCR; TCRdb holds only in-frame clones, not every one. The sample consists of fewer than 200,000 clones, around 84% of them appearing once. Material for sequencing was peripheral blood. Receptor source: an elderly woman with COVID-19, enrolled during active disease. CDR3s include the opening cysteine and the closing phenylalanine or tryptophan. D genes are given only for firm matches. A row's size may be missing; if present it is once, few, many or a size class.

NA,TRBD2,TRBV10-3,TRBJ2-7,CAIKFVRLADSYEQYF,TGTGCCATCAAATTTGTTCGACTAGCGGACTCCTACGAGCAGTACTTC
NA,NA,TRBV19,TRBJ2-7,CASSIRGSTYEQYF,TGTGCCAGTAGTATAAGGGGGAGCACTTACGAGCAGTACTTC
NA,NA,TRBV19,TRBJ1-6,CASHSGARTNSPLHF,TGTGCCAGTCATAGTGGGGCCAGAACGAATTCACCCCTCCACTTT
NA,TRBD1,TRBV7-8,TRBJ2-1,CATAFDRGDYNEQFF,TGTGCCACCGCCTTCGACAGGGGTGACTACAATGAGCAGTTCTTC
NA,TRBD2,TRBV19,TRBJ2-3,CASSRTSGRTDTQYF,TGTGCCAGTAGTAGGACTAGCGGGAGAACAGATACGCAGTATTTT
NA,TRBD1,TRBV5-4,TRBJ1-2,CASSFGGTGANGYTF,TGTGCCAGCAGCTTTGGCGGGACAGGGGCAAATGGCTACACCTTC
NA,NA,TRBV5-8,TRBJ1-1,CASSPRDSEAFF,TGTGCCAGCAGCCCCCGCGACAGTGAAGCTTTCTTT
NA,TRBD2,TRBV6-5,TRBJ2-2,CASSKAGRRELFF,TGTGCCAGCAGCAAAGCGGGGCGGCGGGAGCTGTTTTTT
NA,NA,TRBV4-3,TRBJ1-5,CASSQDARGQPQHF,TGCGCCAGCAGCCAAGACGCCCGGGGGCAGCCCCAGCATTTT
NA,TRBD2,TRBV5-4,TRBJ2-3,CASSQGVAGGLDTQYF,TGTGCCAGCAGCCAGGGGGTAGCGGGAGGTTTAGATACGCAGTATTTT
NA,TRBD2,TRBV2,TRBJ2-3,CASSERAGVIGLDTQYF,TGTGCCAGCAGTGAACGGGCGGGAGTTATAGGGTTAGATACGCAGTATTTT
NA,TRBD1,TRBV19,TRBJ1-5,CASSNQGQVGNQPQHF,TGTGCCAGTAGTAACCAAGGACAGGTGGGCAATCAGCCCCAGCATTTT
NA,TRBD1,TRBV7-9,TRBJ2-7,CASSLGMGRQGHEQYF,TGTGCCAGCAGCTTAGGAATGGGGAGACAGGGCCACGAGCAGTACTTC
NA,TRBD1,TRBV20-1,TRBJ1-6,CSAGGTVNSPLHF,TGCAGTGCTGGTGGGACAGTTAATTCACCCCTCCACTTT
once,TRBD1,TRBV30,TRBJ2-6,CAWSPGTGCSGANVLTF,TGTGCCTGGAGTCCCGGGACAGGGTGCTCTGGGGCCAACGTCCTGACTTTC
NA,NA,TRBV15,TRBJ2-7,CATSREARLSEQYF,TGTGCCACCAGCAGAGAGGCCAGGCTCAGCGAGCAGTACTTC
NA,TRBD2,TRBV4-3,TRBJ2-1,CASSPGTSGSRVDEQFF,TGCGCCAGCTCACCCGGGACTAGCGGGAGTAGGGTTGATGAGCAGTTCTTC